This T cell receptor beta chain was identified during a study of blood T cell repertoires in COVID-19. As originally analysed: Estimation of nucleated cell counts relied on the amplification of reference gene primers. Profiling relied on immunoSEQ multiplex PCR, and the TCRdb table lists in-frame clones only, not all of them. V and J calls plus clone size are reproduced from that table; the DNA served to infer D and trimming. Among around 200,000 clones listed, under 90% were seen once. From germline, CDR1 is DFQATT and CDR2 SNEGSKA (reference sequence). The CDR3 consists of 13 residues. Trimming took off 3 bases at V and 2 bases at J, with 10 bases between the two ends.

Material: peripheral blood. The gene calls are TRBV20-1 and TRBJ1-2, with D maybe TRBD1 (5 bases). The receptor was derived from a woman aged 35 to 49 with active or convalescent COVID-19. The CDR3 loop is CSASKDRNYGYTF. The DNA of the CDR3 is TGCAGTGCTAGTAAAGACAGAAACTATGGCTACACCTTC.